Below are 30 T cell receptor beta chains sequenced from a single sample in a study of cytomegalovirus exposure and HLA in healthy donors. PCR employed 60 Vbeta and 13 Jbeta primers. Sequencing was performed with immunoSEQ multiplex PCR; in TCRdb, only in-frame clones are kept and a portion is missing. In the table there are about 60,000 clones, approximately 70% of which are singletons. The sample taken for sequencing was PBMCs. Receptor source: a woman between 55 and 75 years old in good health and CMV-seropositive.

This sequence joins TRBV13 and TRBJ2-7, with TRBD2 matching over 15 bases. The V segment lost 1 base and the J segment 3 bases; nucleotides outside the gene matches: 10. Germline values: CDR1 PRHDT, CDR2 FYEKMQ (reference sequence). The CDR3 extends over 19 amino acids. The CDR3, as DNA: TGTGCCAGCAGCTTAGTGGGACTAGCGGGGGGCCCTTTGGGCTACGAGCAGTACTTC. Translated: CASSLVGLAGGPLGYEQYF.

This rearrangement joins TRBV5-6 to TRBJ1-1; TRBD1 is a possible D gene (5 bases). Germline CDR1 reads SGHDT; CDR2 reads YYEEEE. This CDR3 has 14 amino acids. The V end was cut by 4 bases, the J end by 0 bases, with 10 bases between. CDR3 sequence: CASSRTGVNTEAFF. The DNA for the CDR3 is TGTGCCAGCAGCCGAACGGGGGTGAACACTGAAGCTTTCTTT. Filled out from reference TRBV5-6 and TRBJ1-1, the complete variable domain reads DAGVTQSPTHLIKTRGQQVTLRCSPKSGHDTVSWYQQALGQGPQFIFQYYEEEERQRGNFPDRFSGHQFPNYSSELNVNALLLGDSALYLCASSRTGVNTEAFFGQGTRLTVV.

The V gene is TRBV5-5, the J gene TRBJ1-1; D remains unclear. CDR3 length equals 13 residues. The V end was cut by 1 base, the J end by 1 base, with 5 bases between. Germline CDR1 reads SGHKS; CDR2 reads YYEKEE (reference sequence). CDR3 protein: CASSLLWNTEAFF. CDR3 nucleotides: TGTGCCAGCAGCTTGCTTTGGAACACTGAAGCTTTCTTT.

The CDR3 loop reads CASSLAAYGYTF. CDR3 DNA sequence: TGTGCCAGCAGCTTAGCGGCCTATGGCTACACCTTC. This chain uses TRBV7-9 with TRBJ1-2, with D unresolved. Germline assignment: CDR1 SEHNR and CDR2 FQNEAQ (reference sequence). V dropped 0 bases and J dropped 4 bases, with 3 bases sitting between them. The CDR3 runs to 12 residues.

V is TRBV18 and J is TRBJ1-1; D perhaps matches TRBD1 (6 bases). Trimming took 3 bases from V and 5 from J, leaving 16 bases between them. There are 15 residues in the CDR3. Germline CDR1 reads KGHSH; CDR2 reads LQKENI. CDR3 protein: CASSPPGGGTTEAFF. The CDR3 DNA is TGTGCCAGCTCACCCCCGGGAGGGGGGACGACTGAAGCTTTCTTT.

V usage is TRBV19 and J usage is TRBJ2-1; D is perhaps TRBD2 (5 bases). Between the trimmed V and J ends, which lost 6 bases and 3 bases, there was a span of 12 bases. Germline CDR1 reads LNHDA; CDR2 reads SQIVND (reference sequence). The CDR3 length is 14 residues. CDR3 region: CASRPGNYYNEQFF. Here the CDR3 DNA reads TGTGCCAGTAGACCGGGGAATTACTACAATGAGCAGTTCTTC.

This clone was recorded a few times. A read error may account for a junction end that differs from germline. V usage is TRBV7-7 and J usage is TRBJ2-7; D gene ambiguous. The CDR3 spans 14 residues. Germline-derived CDR1 and CDR2 are SSHAT and FNYEAQ (reference sequence). The DNA for the CDR3 is TGTGCTAGCAGCCCCCATTCGGGCTCCTACGAGCAGTACTTC. Protein: CASSPHSGSYEQYF.

The chain recombines TRBV25-1 with TRBJ2-7, with TRBD1 matching over 7 bases. Trimming cost V 7 bases and J 2 bases; bases outside gene matches: 11. Germline CDR1 and CDR2: MGHDK and SYGVNS. The CDR3 is 15 residues long. The CDR3 DNA reads TGTGCCAGCACCGCACCCGGGACAGTCACCTACGAGCAGTACTTC. Protein: CASTAPGTVTYEQYF.

J is TRBJ1-2 and V is TRBV5-1, with TRBD1 matching over 9 bases. CDR1 is SGHRS, CDR2 YFSETQ, per germline. This CDR3 contains 12 residues. V shed 4 bases and J 8 bases; nucleotides not matched to a gene: 3. This chain's CDR3 is CASSPDRGGYTF. CDR3 nucleotides: TGCGCCAGCAGCCCGGACAGGGGCGGCTACACCTTC.

The J gene is TRBJ2-2, the V gene TRBV6-1; TRBD2 might be the D (6 bases). Germline loops: CDR1 MNHNS, CDR2 SASEGT. This CDR3 comprises 15 residues. V was trimmed by 3 bases and J by 4 bases, leaving 12 bases between them. The DNA of the CDR3 is TGTGCCAGCAGTGATTTTGGGACTTTCACCGGGGAGCTGTTTTTT. This translates into CASSDFGTFTGELFF.

The CDR3 reads CASSTDFPYGYTF. The CDR3 bases are TGTGCCAGCAGCACGGACTTTCCGTATGGCTACACCTTC. The V and J genes are TRBV5-6 and TRBJ1-2, with unresolved D. This CDR3 has 13 amino acids. Germline values: CDR1 SGHDT, CDR2 YYEEEE. V was cut by 4 bases and J by 5 bases, with 12 bases left in between. The variable domain in full, with the rest retrieved from reference TRBV5-6 and TRBJ1-2, is DAGVTQSPTHLIKTRGQQVTLRCSPKSGHDTVSWYQQALGQGPQFIFQYYEEEERQRGNFPDRFSGHQFPNYSSELNVNALLLGDSALYLCASSTDFPYGYTFGSGTRLTVV.

The chain links TRBV10-3 to TRBJ1-1; maybe TRBD1 (5 bases). The V end lost 6 bases, the J end lost 1 base, and 12 bases lay between the germline ends. Germline CDR1 is ENHRY and CDR2 is SYGVKD. This CDR3 comprises 14 residues. CDR3 region: CAIRGDRQNTEAFF. As DNA, the CDR3 is TGTGCCATCAGAGGAGACAGACAGAACACTGAAGCTTTCTTT.

The chain carries TRBV5-1 and TRBJ1-2; the D gene is possibly TRBD1 (6 bases). Per germline, CDR1 SGHRS and CDR2 YFSETQ. The CDR3 runs 13 residues. V was shortened by 4 bases and J by 6 bases, with 13 bases between the two germline ends. DNA of the CDR3: TGCGCCAGCAGCACAGAGACAGGAAATGGCTACACCTTC. Translation gives CASSTETGNGYTF.

This clone was recorded a few times. The chain is built from TRBV27 and TRBJ1-1; possibly TRBD1 for D (6 bases). CDR1 is MNHEY, CDR2 SMNVEV, per germline (reference sequence). The germline V and J ends were trimmed by 8 bases and 4 bases, with 14 bases remaining between them. The CDR3 is 13 amino acids. CDR3 loop: CASHNGRGTEAFF. The CDR3 DNA reads TGTGCCAGCCATAATGGCAGGGGCACTGAAGCTTTCTTT.

The chain has TRBV7-6 and TRBJ1-4; possibly TRBD1 for D (5 bases). V was trimmed by 5 bases and J by 4 bases, leaving 8 bases between them. Per the germline V gene, CDR1 is SGHVS and CDR2 is FNYEAQ. This CDR3 spans 13 amino acids. This CDR3 reads CASSRDSNEKLFF. DNA of the CDR3: TGTGCCAGCAGCCGCGACAGTAATGAAAAACTGTTTTTT.

The CDR3 DNA follows: TGTGCCTGGAACGCCGTTGGTCTAAATGAAAAACTGTTTTTT. It is translated as CAWNAVGLNEKLFF. This chain uses TRBV30 with TRBJ1-4; D unclear. Per germline, CDR1 GTSNPN and CDR2 SVGIG (reference sequence). V lost 4 bases to trimming and J lost 5 bases, with 14 bases between them. CDR3 size: 14 residues.

V and J are TRBV29-1 and TRBJ1-1; TRBD1 agrees at 10 bases. This CDR3 has 13 amino acids. Trimming took 7 bases from V and 4 from J; bases not matched to a gene: 6. The V gene's germline CDR1 is SQVTM and CDR2 ANQGSEA. CDR3 bases: TGCAGCGGGACAGGGGGGTCGGGCACTGAAGCTTTCTTT. It codes for CSGTGGSGTEAFF.

This clone ranks as medium-sized. The chain couples TRBV7-9 to TRBJ2-1; 8 bases are shared with TRBD1. This CDR3 comprises 15 residues. Germline CDR1 is SEHNR and CDR2 is FQNEAQ (reference sequence). V lost 5 bases to trimming and J lost 6 bases; unmatched junction nucleotides: 9. The CDR3 region is CASSPGQGGVNEQFF. CDR3 DNA sequence: TGTGCCAGCAGCCCAGGACAGGGCGGGGTCAATGAGCAGTTCTTC.

V is TRBV28 and J is TRBJ1-6; possible D gene TRBD1, 6 bases. Germline V gene data show CDR1 as MDHEN and CDR2 as SYDVKM. Trimming took off 5 bases at V and 11 bases at J, with 10 bases between the two ends. The CDR3 contains 12 residues. CDR3 sequence reads: CASSTGSPPLHF. As DNA, the CDR3 is TGTGCCAGCAGTACAGGGTCCCCACCCCTCCACTTT.

CDR3 protein: CASRHGQGNQPQHF. The CDR3 nucleotides are TGTGCCAGCAGACACGGACAGGGGAATCAGCCCCAGCATTTT. The rearrangement joins TRBV6-5 to TRBJ1-5; 9 bases fit TRBD1. CDR3 length equals 14 residues. Trimming cost V 6 bases and J 4 bases; bases outside gene matches: 4. Per the germline V gene, CDR1 is MNHEY and CDR2 is SVGAGI.

This clone was recorded many times. The chain combines TRBV25-1 with TRBJ1-1, with 7 bases that match TRBD1. This CDR3 region has 13 residues. From germline, CDR1 is MGHDK and CDR2 SYGVNS. After removal of 3 bases from V and 4 bases from J, the junction contained 2 bases not matched to a gene. The CDR3 nucleotides read TGTGCCAGCAGTGAGCCAGGGGGCACTGAAGCTTTCTTT. Its protein is CASSEPGGTEAFF.

This clone has only a few counts. Here the CDR3 reads CASSLRGGDYNEQFF. CDR3 nucleotides: TGTGCCAGCAGCTTACGGGGGGGTGATTACAATGAGCAGTTCTTC. This chain connects TRBV7-3 to TRBJ2-1, with 8 bases aligning to TRBD2. The length of the CDR3 is 15 residues. V shed 2 bases and J 4 bases; nucleotides not matched to a gene: 4. Germline V gene lookup returns CDR1 SGHTA and CDR2 FQGTGA.

As DNA, the CDR3 is TGTGCCAGCAGTTTATCTGCGGGTCAAAGGAGGACCGGGGAGCTGTTTTTT. This encodes CASSLSAGQRRTGELFF. V and J are TRBV27 and TRBJ2-2, with D perhaps matching TRBD2 (5 bases). Germline CDR1 reads MNHEY; CDR2 reads SMNVEV (reference sequence). The V end lost 0 bases, the J end lost 5 bases, and 16 bases lay between the germline ends. The CDR3 consists of 17 residues.

The chain joins TRBV5-3 to TRBJ2-5, with 10 bases aligning to TRBD2. TRBV5-3 is known as an ORF, though its function is uncertain. V trimming: 1 base; J trimming: 4 bases; junction bases outside the gene matches: 1. CDR3 length: 14 residues. Written as DNA, the CDR3 is TGTGCCAGAAGCTTGTTAGCGGGGGGAGAGACCCAGTACTTC. Its protein product is CARSLLAGGETQYF.

This clone was recorded a few times. This chain links TRBV2 with TRBJ2-7; D might be TRBD2 (6 bases). The length of the CDR3 is 15 residues. Per germline, CDR1 SNHLY and CDR2 FYNNEI. V lost 1 base, J lost 7 bases, and 17 bases lay in between. The CDR3 coding sequence is TGTGCCAGCAGTGAAGGGACTATCTCTCTCTTGGAGCAGTACTTC. It codes for CASSEGTISLLEQYF.

This chain joins TRBV5-4 and TRBJ2-1; D ambiguous. CDR3 length: 15 amino acids. Germline CDR1 SGHNT, CDR2 YYREEE (reference sequence). Trimming took off 4 bases at V and 0 bases at J, with 11 bases between the two ends. The CDR3 region is CASSQPEASYNEQFF. In nucleotides, the CDR3 is TGTGCCAGCAGCCAACCAGAGGCCTCCTACAATGAGCAGTTCTTC.

The gene calls are TRBV5-5 and TRBJ2-7; no definite D call. The V gene's germline CDR1 is SGHKS and CDR2 YYEKEE (reference sequence). Deletions cut 3 bases from V and 3 bases from J, with 10 bases between. This CDR3 comprises 13 residues. The CDR3 coding sequence is TGTGCCAGCAGCTCACGACTGAGCTACGAGCAGTACTTC. Protein: CASSSRLSYEQYF.

This clone occurred a few times. The V call is TRBV6-5, the J call TRBJ1-6, with TRBD1 identical over 9 bases. Per germline, CDR1 MNHEY and CDR2 SVGAGI. J gave up 6 bases and V 4 bases, and 4 bases lay outside the gene matches. The CDR3 contains 15 residues. CDR3 DNA: TGTGCCAGCAGTTCACAGGGGGCGGTTAATTCACCCCTCCACTTT. Protein product: CASSSQGAVNSPLHF.

This chain uses TRBV5-4 with TRBJ1-2; 10 bases map to TRBD1. Germline V gene lookup returns CDR1 SGHNT and CDR2 YYREEE (reference sequence). Trimming removed 4 bases from V and 5 bases from J; junction bases left unmatched: 11. CDR3 size: 16 residues. The DNA of the CDR3 is TGTGCCAGCAGCAACGGCCGCGGGACAGGGGAATATGGCTACACCTTC. This gives the protein CASSNGRGTGEYGYTF.

The chain couples TRBV9 to TRBJ2-1; no clear D. The germline V gene has CDR1 SGDLS and CDR2 YYNGEE. V lost 2 bases and J lost 0, with 9 bases in between. The CDR3 extends over 15 amino acids. CDR3: CASSVAFSSYNEQFF. CDR3 nucleotide sequence: TGTGCCAGCAGCGTCGCCTTCAGCTCCTACAATGAGCAGTTCTTC.